The rows below give T cell receptor beta chains drawn from one sample of a study of metastatic and nonmetastatic thyroid tumors. TCRdb re-analyzed the PCR reads using MiXCR. The sample shows about 43,000 clones, roughly 26% of them seen only once. Sequenced input: tumor tissue. These receptors were taken from a female donor with papillary thyroid cancer or a benign thyroid nodule (not recorded which). Some clones in this sample may be carry-over from other donors' samples. Both conserved end residues are part of each CDR3. A D gene is named only where the DNA matches it firmly. Not all rows give a size; the values are once, few, many and, for expanded clones, a class.

cdr3_nt cdr3_aa j_call d_call clone_size v_call
TGTGCCAGCAGCTTAGAGTTGGGAAGCTATGGCTACACCTTC CASSLELGSYGYTF TRBJ1-2 NA NA TRBV7-6
TGTGCCAGCAGCTTGGCGGCCGGGTGGCCCCACAATGAGCAGTTCTTC CASSLAAGWPHNEQFF TRBJ2-1 NA NA TRBV5-6
TGCAGTGCTAGAGGGGGTAATAGCAATCAGCCCCAGCATTTT CSARGGNSNQPQHF TRBJ1-5 NA many TRBV20-1
TGTGCCACCTCCGGACAGGGTACTGGCTACACCTTC CATSGQGTGYTF TRBJ1-2 TRBD1 NA TRBV6-1
TGTGCCAGCAGTGTGGACAGAGCTAACAATGAGCAGTTCTTC CASSVDRANNEQFF TRBJ2-1 NA many TRBV12-3/TRBV12-4
TGTGCCTGGAGTGTATTTGGGGGAACTGAAGCTTTCTTT CAWSVFGGTEAFF TRBJ1-1 NA NA TRBV30
TGTGCCAGCAGTTACTCGCTGGGTGGGGGAGACACCGGGGAGCTGTTTTTT CASSYSLGGGDTGELFF TRBJ2-2 NA NA TRBV6-2/TRBV6-3
TGCGCCAGCAGCGCGGGACTAGCGGGAGGCGTTGAGCAGTTCTTC CASSAGLAGGVEQFF TRBJ2-1 TRBD2 many TRBV5-1
TGTGCCTGGAGTGCAGGGGGCGGCGAAGATACGCAGTATTTT CAWSAGGGEDTQYF TRBJ2-3 TRBD1 few TRBV30
TGTGCCAGCAGCCCACCCCCCCGGGGCTACACCTTC CASSPPPRGYTF TRBJ1-2 NA many TRBV7-2
TGTGCCAGCAGTTTCCGGGGGGGAACCTACGAGCAGTACTTC CASSFRGGTYEQYF TRBJ2-7 TRBD2 many TRBV12-3/TRBV12-4
TGCAGTGCGCCTTCATTGGAGGGCTACAATGAGCAGTTCTTC CSAPSLEGYNEQFF TRBJ2-1 NA many TRBV20-1
TGTGCCAGCGGGGGCGTAACCCAAGAGACCCAGTACTTC CASGGVTQETQYF TRBJ2-5 NA many TRBV28
TGCAGTGCTAGAGATCTCGCCGTGATTGAGGATGAGCAGTACTTC CSARDLAVIEDEQYF TRBJ2-7 NA NA TRBV20-1
TGCAGTGCTAGGACTGCCAGGGGGCGCGAAGGCTACACCTTC CSARTARGREGYTF TRBJ1-2 TRBD1 many TRBV20-1
TGCGCCAGCACGCCAACAGCCATTAACACCGGGGAGCTGTTTTTT CASTPTAINTGELFF TRBJ2-2 NA NA TRBV5-1
TGCAGTGCTAGAGACCCGAGGCAGATGAACACTGAAGCTTTCTTT CSARDPRQMNTEAFF TRBJ1-1 NA few TRBV20-1
TGCAGCGTCCACAGTCCAGGGTATCCAGATACGCAGTATTTT CSVHSPGYPDTQYF TRBJ2-3 NA NA TRBV29-1
TGTGCCAGCAGTGAACAACAGGGAGGTGGGGCCAACGTCCTGACTTTC CASSEQQGGGANVLTF TRBJ2-6 NA NA TRBV6-1
TGCAGTGCTAGACCCGGACAGGGTAACTATGGCTACACCTTC CSARPGQGNYGYTF TRBJ1-2 TRBD1 once TRBV20-1
TGTGCCAGCAGCCGAACCGACATCATCTCCTACGAGCAGTACTTC CASSRTDIISYEQYF TRBJ2-7 NA few TRBV6-1
TGCGCCAGCAGCCAAGATGTCGCCAGGGTGGGTTCACCCCTCCACTTT CASSQDVARVGSPLHF TRBJ1-6 NA many TRBV4-3
TGTGCCAGCAGTCCGCGACAGGGGGACACCGGGGAGCTGTTTTTT CASSPRQGDTGELFF TRBJ2-2 TRBD1 few TRBV6-1
TGCAGTGCTAGAGAATTACAGGGGATTGGCGGCTACACCTTC CSARELQGIGGYTF TRBJ1-2 TRBD1 NA TRBV20-1
TGTGCCAGCAGGGAATCCCGGGGAAACACCATATATTTT CASRESRGNTIYF TRBJ1-3 NA NA TRBV6-1
TGTGCCAGCAGTTCTCACAGGGGATGGCAGGCAGATACGCAGTATTTT CASSSHRGWQADTQYF TRBJ2-3 TRBD1 many TRBV2
TGCGCCAGCAGCCAAGTCGGGACTAGCGGACACAATGAGCAGTTCTTC CASSQVGTSGHNEQFF TRBJ2-1 TRBD2 many TRBV4-1
TGTGCCAGCAGTTTACTAGCGGGGCAAGAGACCCAGTACTTC CASSLLAGQETQYF TRBJ2-5 TRBD2 many TRBV12-3/TRBV12-4
TGTGCCACCAGCAGAGATTGGGGGGCGTCAGCCAAAAACATTCAGTACTTC CATSRDWGASAKNIQYF TRBJ2-4 NA many TRBV15
TGTGCCAGCATTTACTCCCAACTAAACGGAGTCTACAATGATCAGTTCTTC CASIYSQLNGVYNDQFF TRBJ2-1 NA few TRBV6-6
TGCGCCAGCAGCTTGGCCGTGTCTGGCTCCTACAATGAGCAGTTCTTC CASSLAVSGSYNEQFF TRBJ2-1 NA many TRBV5-1
TGTGCCAGCAAAGTAGGGGGTACCCAAGAGACCCAGTACTTC CASKVGGTQETQYF TRBJ2-5 NA many TRBV28
TGTGCCAGCAGCTTAGGTCTAGCGGGGTCCGGGGAGCTGTTTTTT CASSLGLAGSGELFF TRBJ2-2 TRBD2 many TRBV11-2
TGTGCCATCAGTGAGTCTGGGTTAGAGACCCAGTACTTC CAISESGLETQYF TRBJ2-5 NA few TRBV10-3
TGTGCCAGCAGCCTCTCCCGTCGACTAGCGGGAGTCGAGCAGTACTTC CASSLSRRLAGVEQYF TRBJ2-7 TRBD2 many TRBV3-1
TGTGCCAGCAGCCAAGGAGGGACAGATACGCAGTATTTT CASSQGGTDTQYF TRBJ2-3 NA NA TRBV3-1
TGTGCCAGCAGCCAAATCCGGGACAGTCCACAGCATTTT CASSQIRDSPQHF TRBJ1-5 TRBD1 NA TRBV7-2
TGTGCCAGTAGTCTGCGACAGGGGGCGCGGGAGCAGTACTTC CASSLRQGAREQYF TRBJ2-7 TRBD1 NA TRBV19
TGTGCCAGCAGTGCCCGGGACCAAGCCTACGAGCAGTACTTC CASSARDQAYEQYF TRBJ2-7 NA few TRBV6-1
TGCAGCGTTGGGTGGGGACGGGCTCAAGAGACCCAGTACTTC CSVGWGRAQETQYF TRBJ2-5 NA few TRBV29-1
TGTGCCACCAGCAGATTCCCGGGGGCAGGTTCCGGGGAGCTGTTTTTT CATSRFPGAGSGELFF TRBJ2-2 NA NA TRBV15
TGTGCCAGCAGCCCCGGGACAGGGTTGATTCAGAACACTGAAGCTTTCTTT CASSPGTGLIQNTEAFF TRBJ1-1 TRBD1 NA TRBV28
TGCAGCGTTCAGGTTAGGAACACTGAAGCTTTCTTT CSVQVRNTEAFF TRBJ1-1 NA many TRBV29-1
TGTGCCAGCAGCCAAGAGGGCGGCACTGAAGCTTTCTTT CASSQEGGTEAFF TRBJ1-1 NA many TRBV3-1
TGTGCCAGCAGTTTATATGGGACAGGGTACTACGAGCAGTACTTC CASSLYGTGYYEQYF TRBJ2-7 TRBD1 few TRBV28
TGTGCCACCCGGGACGTAATCTATGGCTACACCTTC CATRDVIYGYTF TRBJ1-2 NA many TRBV19
TGTGCCAGCATGGACAGAGCTTCACCCCTCCACTTT CASMDRASPLHF TRBJ1-6 NA few TRBV6-1
TGTGCCAGCAGTGAATCCCTCCCAGGGACTGGTTCACCCCTCCACTTT CASSESLPGTGSPLHF TRBJ1-6 NA NA TRBV6-1
TGTGCCAGCAGAACAGGGTATTCACCCCTCCACTTT CASRTGYSPLHF TRBJ1-6 NA NA TRBV12-3/TRBV12-4